This T cell receptor (beta chain) was identified during a study of T cell responses to AZD1222 COVID-19 vaccine. Regarding the study as a whole: AZD1222 recipients seropositive at baseline numbered only 5 to 7.

Data came from immunoSEQ multiplex PCR; TCRdb stores just in-frame clones and leaves some out. The sample comprises around 99,000 clones, about 90% of which are singletons, and roughly 6% rests with the top ten. The CDR3 has 15 residues. The ends were cut back, 7 bases at V and 7 bases at J, with 20 bases in the middle. Per germline, CDR1 MNHEY and CDR2 SVGAGI. In regard to this clone: Its antigen is not identified.

Sequenced here: peripheral blood, sampled 28 days after the second AZD1222 dose. The chain links TRBV6-5 to TRBJ2-1, with D perhaps TRBD2 (6 bases). This TCR came from an adult who received the AZD1222 COVID-19 vaccine. CDR3 bases: TGTGCCAGCAAGGACTATCGGCCTCCCTCTAATGAGCAGTTCTTC. Residues: CASKDYRPPSNEQFF.